This T cell receptor beta chain was recovered during a study of blood T cell repertoires in COVID-19. Study in general: Samples taken during acute and convalescent COVID-19 were collected in the United States, Italy and Spain.

Profiled with immunoSEQ multiplex PCR; TCRdb holds only in-frame clones, not every one. The sample includes 110,000 to 150,000 clones, approximately 90% seen only once; the top ten take roughly 4.3%. Unmatched junction bases numbered 6, after V lost 0 bases and J lost 7 bases. CDR3 length: 15 amino acids. CDR1 LGHNA and CDR2 YSLEER come from the germline V gene. The sample was peripheral blood. The clonotype comes from a woman aged 40 to 50 with acute or convalescent COVID-19. V and J are TRBV4-3 and TRBJ2-7, with 10 bases lining up with TRBD2. The CDR3 region is CASSQESGGAGEQYF. Written as DNA, the CDR3 is TGCGCCAGCAGCCAAGAAAGCGGGGGGGCCGGGGAGCAGTACTTC.